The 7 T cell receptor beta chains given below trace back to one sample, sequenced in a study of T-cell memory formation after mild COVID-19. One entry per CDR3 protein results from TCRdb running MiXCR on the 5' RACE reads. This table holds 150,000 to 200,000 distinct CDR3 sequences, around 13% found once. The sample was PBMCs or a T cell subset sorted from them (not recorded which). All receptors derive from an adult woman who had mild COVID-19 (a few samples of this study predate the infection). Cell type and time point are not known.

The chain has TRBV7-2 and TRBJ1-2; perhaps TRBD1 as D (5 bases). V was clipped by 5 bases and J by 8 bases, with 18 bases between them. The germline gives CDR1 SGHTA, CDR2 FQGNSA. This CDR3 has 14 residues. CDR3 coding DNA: TGTGCCAGCAGCACGCGGGGGGGAGAGGACGGCTACACCTTC. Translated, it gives CASSTRGGEDGYTF. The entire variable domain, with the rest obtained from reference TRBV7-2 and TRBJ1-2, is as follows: GAGVSQSPSNKVTEKGKDVELRCDPISGHTALYWYRQSLGQGLEFLIYFQGNSAPDKSGLPSDRFSAERTGGSVSTLTIQRTQQEDSAVYLCASSTRGGEDGYTFGSGTRLTVV.

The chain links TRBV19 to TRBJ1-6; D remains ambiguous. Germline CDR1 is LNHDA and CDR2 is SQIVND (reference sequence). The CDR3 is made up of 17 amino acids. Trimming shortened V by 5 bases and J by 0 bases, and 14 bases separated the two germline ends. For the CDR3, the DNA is TGTGCCAGTAGTCTTGGACCGACCATCTCCTATAATTCACCCCTCCACTTT. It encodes CASSLGPTISYNSPLHF.

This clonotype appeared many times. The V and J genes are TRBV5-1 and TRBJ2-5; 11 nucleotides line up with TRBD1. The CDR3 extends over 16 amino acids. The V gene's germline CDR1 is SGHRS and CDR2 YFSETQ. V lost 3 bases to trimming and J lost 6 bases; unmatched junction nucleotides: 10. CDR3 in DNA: TGCGCCAGCAGCTCCACTGGTGGGACAGGGGGTCAGACCCAGTACTTC. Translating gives CASSSTGGTGGQTQYF.

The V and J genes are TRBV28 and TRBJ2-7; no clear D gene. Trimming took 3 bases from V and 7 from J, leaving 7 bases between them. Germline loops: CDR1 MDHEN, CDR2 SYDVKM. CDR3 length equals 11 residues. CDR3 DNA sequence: TGTGCCAGCAGTTTTAATCTGGAGCAGTACTTC. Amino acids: CASSFNLEQYF. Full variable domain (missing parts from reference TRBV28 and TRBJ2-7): DVKVTQSSRYLVKRTGEKVFLECVQDMDHENMFWYRQDPGLGLRLIYFSYDVKMKEKGDIPEGYSVSREKKERFSLILESASTNQTSMYLCASSFNLEQYFGPGTRLTVT.

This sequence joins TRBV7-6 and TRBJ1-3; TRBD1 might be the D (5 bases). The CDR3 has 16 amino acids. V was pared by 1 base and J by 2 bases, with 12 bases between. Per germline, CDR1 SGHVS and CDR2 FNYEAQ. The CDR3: CASSLGGDLAGNTIYF. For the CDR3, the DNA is TGTGCCAGCAGCTTAGGAGGGGATCTTGCTGGAAACACCATATATTTT.

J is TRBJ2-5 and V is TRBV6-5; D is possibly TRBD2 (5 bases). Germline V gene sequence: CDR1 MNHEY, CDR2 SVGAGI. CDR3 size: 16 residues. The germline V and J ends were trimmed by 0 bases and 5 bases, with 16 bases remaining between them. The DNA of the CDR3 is TGTGCCAGCAGTTACTCTCTGGGCGGGCCCTGGGAGACCCAGTACTTC. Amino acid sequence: CASSYSLGGPWETQYF.

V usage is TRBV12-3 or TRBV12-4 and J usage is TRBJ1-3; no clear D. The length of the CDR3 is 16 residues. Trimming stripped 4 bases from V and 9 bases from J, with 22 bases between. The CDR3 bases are TGTGCCAGCAGTTCTCATTCGGACGGCGCTTCGGGCACCATATATTTT. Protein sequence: CASSSHSDGASGTIYF.